Below are 27 T cell receptor beta chains sequenced from a single sample in a study of blood T cells in healthy people across ages. Primers used in a second PCR of about 6 to 11 cycles were a sample-barcoded 5' primer and a J-beta primer mix. TCRdb fed the 5' RACE reads into MiXCR, producing one record per CDR3 protein. The table shows 650,000 to 1,000,000 distinct CDR3 sequences, with around 34% occurring only once. Material: blood. The receptors derive from a man aged 18 to 29 in good health.

This clonotype was picked up a small number of times. The chain couples TRBV12-3 or TRBV12-4 to TRBJ1-2, with D uncertain. Trimming left V 2 bases short and J 0 bases short, with 16 bases between. The CDR3 totals 17 residues. The CDR3, as DNA: TGTGCCAGCAGTTTACGTAGTGGGGTGTCTCCTAACTATGGCTACACCTTC. This gives the protein CASSLRSGVSPNYGYTF.

The chain recombines TRBV5-1 with TRBJ2-1, with 9 bases fitting TRBD1. Germline CDR1 is SGHRS and CDR2 is YFSETQ. The CDR3 is made up of 17 amino acids. The ends lost 1 base at V and 0 bases at J; junction bases unmatched: 5. DNA for the CDR3: TGCGCCAGCAGCTTGAAGGACAGGGGACTCTCCTACAATGAGCAGTTCTTC. It translates to CASSLKDRGLSYNEQFF.

Remarks on this clonotype: A much larger clone lies a single base off, so this may be a read error. The chain has TRBV6-2 or TRBV6-3 and TRBJ2-1; D call uncertain. Between the trimmed V and J ends, which lost 6 bases and 13 bases, there was a span of 28 bases. The CDR3 spans 16 residues. CDR1 is MNHEY and CDR2 is SVGEGT in the germline V gene. As DNA, the CDR3 is TGTGCCAGCAGCTCAAGGACCCAAACTGTCCAAGAGACCCAGTTCTTC. Its protein is CASSSRTQTVQETQFF.

The genes are TRBV6-1 and TRBJ1-5; TRBD1 matches 7 bases. J was trimmed by 6 bases and V by 2 bases; bases with no gene match: 10. Germline V gene sequence: CDR1 MNHNS, CDR2 SASEGT. This CDR3 contains 16 residues. The CDR3 protein is CASSEPGQINSQPQHF. The CDR3 DNA sequence: TGTGCCAGCAGTGAACCGGGACAGATAAACAGTCAGCCCCAGCATTTT.

The chain has TRBV10-3 and TRBJ1-2; D is unresolved. The CDR3 consists of 13 residues. The V and J ends lost 7 bases and 6 bases respectively, with 15 bases between them. From germline, CDR1 is ENHRY and CDR2 SYGVKD. DNA of the CDR3: TGTGCCATCATGAGGGTTATTGGGGATGGCTACACCTTC. Protein sequence: CAIMRVIGDGYTF.

J is TRBJ2-5 and V is TRBV2, with TRBD2 matching 13 bases. The J segment lost 11 bases and the V segment lost 7 bases, leaving 28 bases of the junction unmatched. CDR1 and CDR2 (germline): SNHLY, FYNNEI. The CDR3 totals 20 residues. Written as DNA, the CDR3 is TGTGCCAGCAACGAAACCCCTACTAGCGGGGGGGCGACGAGATACAATGAGCAGTACTTC. Encoded protein: CASNETPTSGGATRYNEQYF.

Concerning this clonotype itself: Since a much larger clone is just one base distant, this may be a read error. The chain carries TRBV6-2 or TRBV6-3 and TRBJ2-5, with 9 bases aligning to TRBD1. This CDR3 is built from 16 residues. The germline CDR1 and CDR2 sequences are MNHEY and SVGEGT. CDR3 DNA: TGTGCCGGCAGTTACGTGAACCCCGGGACAGGGTCGGGGCAGTACTTC. It specifies CAGSYVNPGTGSGQYF.

The count of this clonotype is one. This sequence joins TRBV7-2 and TRBJ1-2, with TRBD1 matching 9 bases. The CDR3 contains 16 residues. The germline gives CDR1 SGHTA, CDR2 FQGNSA. V trimming: 9 bases; J trimming: 2 bases; junction bases outside the gene matches: 13. CDR3 sequence: CASSPGQGTQNYGYTF. CDR3 nucleotide sequence: TGTGCCAGTAGCCCCGGACAGGGGACGCAAAACTATGGCTACACCTTC.

V usage is TRBV29-1 and J usage is TRBJ1-1; 7 nucleotides line up with TRBD1. The germline V gene encodes CDR1 SQVTM and CDR2 ANQGSEA. The CDR3 is 13 amino acids. J was trimmed by 1 base and V by 6 bases; bases with no gene match: 5. The CDR3 region is CSVETGANTEAFF. The CDR3 region has the DNA TGCAGCGTAGAAACAGGGGCGAACACTGAAGCTTTCTTT. Using reference TRBV29-1 and TRBJ1-1 for the parts outside the CDR3, the full variable domain is SAVISQKPSRDICQRGTSLTIQCQVDSQVTMMFWYRQQPGQSLTLIATANQGSEATYESGFVIDKFPISRPNLTFSTLTVSNMSPEDSSIYLCSVETGANTEAFFGQGTRLTVV.

This chain uses TRBV4-3 with TRBJ2-7; D ambiguous. Germline loops: CDR1 LGHNA, CDR2 YSLEER. The length of the CDR3 is 12 residues. V gave up 7 bases and J gave up 5 bases, with 12 bases separating them. DNA for the CDR3: TGCGCCAGCAAGATAAGGCTCCACGAGCAGTACTTC. Translated, it gives CASKIRLHEQYF.

This clonotype was counted ten times or more. The chain combines TRBV15 with TRBJ2-3, with D maybe TRBD2 (6 bases). The germline gives CDR1 LNHNV, CDR2 YYDKDF (reference sequence). The CDR3 spans 14 residues. Trimming cost V 9 bases and J 3 bases, with 16 bases left between them. CDR3 nucleotides: TGTGCCACTAAACAGTCCGGGGGTACAGATACGCAGTATTTT. Its translation: CATKQSGGTDTQYF.

The V gene is TRBV3-1, the J gene TRBJ2-4; 11 bases agree with TRBD2. The better agreement between TRBJ2-7 and the DNA end casts doubt on the J call. Germline V lookup: CDR1 LGHDT, CDR2 YNNKEL (reference sequence). The CDR3 covers 17 residues. The CDR3 DNA reads as TGTGCCAGCAGCCCCAACCCAACTAGCGGGGGTATCTACGAGCAGTACTTC. It yields the protein CASSPNPTSGGIYEQYF.

This clonotype was picked up a small number of times. The chain is built from TRBV25-1 and TRBJ2-1; D tentatively reads TRBD1 or TRBD2 (5 bases each). V was shortened by 5 bases and J by 8 bases, with 19 bases between the two germline ends. There are 15 residues in the CDR3. Germline CDR1 MGHDK, CDR2 SYGVNS. CDR3 sequence: CASSNRDGLAHEQFF. The CDR3 region has the DNA TGTGCCAGCAGTAACCGGGACGGCCTCGCCCATGAGCAGTTCTTC.

This clonotype appeared many times. The rearrangement uses TRBV4-2 and TRBJ2-7, with no clear D. Germline V gene sequence: CDR1 LGHNA, CDR2 YNFKEQ. The length of the CDR3 is 14 residues. Trimming removed 1 base from V and 6 bases from J, with 13 bases in between. This chain's CDR3 is CASSQGVGPVEQYF. CDR3 DNA: TGTGCCAGCAGCCAAGGGGTCGGTCCGGTCGAGCAGTACTTC.

The chain has TRBV29-1 and TRBJ2-3; 15 bases match TRBD2. CDR1 and CDR2 from the germline V gene are SQVTM and ANQGSEA. Losses at the gene ends were 1 base for V and 1 base for J; bases not matched to a gene: 12. The CDR3 runs to 20 residues. The CDR3 here is CSVEGPGLAGGWPGTDTQYF. The CDR3 nucleotides are TGCAGCGTTGAAGGTCCGGGACTAGCGGGGGGCTGGCCTGGCACAGATACGCAGTATTTT.

Comment on this clonotype: This may be a read error, as it is one base from a much larger clone. This chain uses TRBV3-1 with TRBJ2-5, with D perhaps TRBD2 (6 bases). The J call may not be correct, given that the DNA end is closer to TRBJ2-1. Germline V gene lookup returns CDR1 LGHDT and CDR2 YNNKEL (reference sequence). CDR3 length: 15 amino acids. The CDR3 sequence is CASSQARGAQETQFF. CDR3 nucleotides: TGTGCCAGCAGCCAAGCGCGGGGTGCCCAAGAGACCCAGTTCTTC.

This clonotype has only a few counts. The chain links TRBV4-3 to TRBJ2-7, with D hard to call. Trimming pared 0 bases from V and 3 bases from J, leaving 6 bases between. This CDR3 contains 13 residues. CDR1 and CDR2 (germline): LGHNA, YSLEER. The CDR3 spells CASSQDLYYEQYF. The CDR3 region has the DNA TGCGCCAGCAGCCAAGATCTCTACTACGAGCAGTACTTC.

The sample holds many counts of this clonotype. The chain joins TRBV9 to TRBJ2-3; maybe TRBD1 (5 bases). Trimming pared 0 bases from V and 7 bases from J, leaving 21 bases between. CDR1 SGDLS and CDR2 YYNGEE come from the germline V gene. The CDR3 covers 17 residues. CDR3 sequence reads: CASSVEAGNRHMNTQYF. The CDR3 region has the DNA TGTGCCAGCAGCGTAGAAGCAGGGAACAGACACATGAATACGCAGTATTTT.

This chain links TRBV20-1 with TRBJ1-5; D may be TRBD1 (6 bases). CDR1 is DFQATT, CDR2 SNEGSKA, per germline (reference sequence). V was shortened by 3 bases and J by 4 bases, with 10 bases between the two germline ends. The length of the CDR3 is 13 residues. The CDR3 loop reads CSASRGMNQPQHF. CDR3 DNA sequence: TGCAGTGCTAGCAGGGGAATGAATCAGCCCCAGCATTTT.

This clonotype has just a few counts. The chain is built from TRBV7-9 and TRBJ1-5, with D possibly matching TRBD1 (5 bases). The V and J ends lost 5 bases and 3 bases respectively, with 11 bases between them. The CDR3 is 14 amino acids. Germline V gene sequence: CDR1 SEHNR, CDR2 FQNEAQ (reference sequence). The CDR3 DNA reads TGTGCCAGCAGCAACTCCGGGGCCAATCAGCCCCAGCATTTT. Protein sequence: CASSNSGANQPQHF.

Comment on this clonotype: A read error may produce the germline difference seen at one junction end. This chain uses TRBV7-9 with TRBJ2-5; 8 nucleotides agree with TRBD1. From germline, CDR1 is SEHNR and CDR2 FQNEAQ (reference sequence). The CDR3 length is 14 residues. The DNA of the CDR3 is TGCGCCAGCAGCTTCGGACAGGGAGAAGAGACCCGGTACTTC. Its translation: CASSFGQGEETRYF.

A single count supports this clonotype. The rearrangement joins TRBV20-1 to TRBJ2-5, with 12 bases that match TRBD2. The junction had 12 bases not matched to a gene; V was cut back by 5 bases and J by 11 bases. Germline loops: CDR1 DFQATT, CDR2 SNEGSKA (reference sequence). The CDR3 has 14 residues. The DNA for the CDR3 is TGCAGTGCTTCTCTAGCGGGGGGGCGATACGGGCAGTACTTC. Protein product: CSASLAGGRYGQYF.

The V and J genes are TRBV9 and TRBJ1-4, with D possibly matching TRBD1 (6 bases). The germline V gene has CDR1 SGDLS and CDR2 YYNGEE. Trimming shortened V by 3 bases and J by 2 bases, and 11 bases separated the two germline ends. The CDR3 runs 15 residues. The CDR3 protein is CASSASGATNEKLFF. The CDR3 DNA reads as TGTGCCAGCAGCGCCTCGGGGGCTACTAATGAAAAACTGTTTTTT.

This clonotype was observed at least ten times. The genes are TRBV12-3 or TRBV12-4 and TRBJ2-3, with D hard to call. V was cut by 5 bases and J by 2 bases, with 5 bases left in between. The CDR3 has 12 amino acids. CDR3 bases: TGTGCCAGCAGTCCAGTCACAGATACGCAGTATTTT. The encoded protein is CASSPVTDTQYF.

J is TRBJ2-1 and V is TRBV4-2; 9 bases line up with TRBD1. Losses at the gene ends were 3 bases for V and 6 bases for J; bases not matched to a gene: 12. The CDR3 runs 17 residues. CDR1 is LGHNA, CDR2 YNFKEQ, per germline. CDR3 sequence (DNA): TGTGCCAGCAGCCAGCCCCCCGGGACAGGGAACCTCAATGAGCAGTTCTTC. Amino acid sequence: CASSQPPGTGNLNEQFF.

V usage is TRBV12-3 or TRBV12-4 and J usage is TRBJ2-7, with 10 bases that match TRBD1. V trimming: 5 bases; J trimming: 7 bases; junction bases outside the gene matches: 23. The CDR3 has 19 amino acids. The CDR3 protein is CASSPSAPGTGDIYNEQYF. The CDR3 DNA follows: TGTGCCAGCAGTCCTAGTGCCCCCGGGACAGGGGATATCTACAATGAGCAGTACTTC.

On this clonotype itself: A read error may explain this, as a much larger clone is one base away. The genes are TRBV12-3 or TRBV12-4 and TRBJ2-3; the D gene is possibly TRBD2 (5 bases). The CDR3 contains 16 residues. CDR3 loop: CASSFGLLASTDAQYF. The CDR3, as DNA: TGTGCCAGCAGTTTTGGTCTCCTCGCTAGCACAGATGCGCAGTATTTT.